This record concerns one TCR beta chain sequence. There are 12 residues in the CDR3. J lost 7 bases, V lost 3 bases, and 5 bases had no gene match. Germline values: CDR1 DFQATT, CDR2 SNEGSKA (reference sequence). Full-length variable regions came from constant-region reverse primers plus semi-nested Nested Universal Primer A PCR. TCRdb re-called the 5' RACE reads through MiXCR, storing one row per CDR3 protein. The table has approximately 12,000 distinct CDR3 sequences, 47% seen once. CD25-based Treg depletion was applied to purified naive CD4+ T cells. The chain uses TRBV20-1 and TRBJ2-5, with TRBD1 matching 7 bases. The origin of this receptor is a female donor with breast cancer. What was sequenced was tumor-infiltrating naive CD4+ T cells sorted from the breast tumor. Subset of the sample: naive CD4+ T cells, CD4+CD45RA+CD25-. CDR3 DNA: TGCAGTGCTAGGCAGGGGGTAGGGACCCAGTACTTC. Translation: CSARQGVGTQYF.